The 27 T cell receptor beta chains presented below share a single source sample, sequenced in a study of shared clonotypes between healthy human individuals. Libraries were prepared by immunoSEQ multiplex PCR; TCRdb keeps only in-frame clonotypes and omits some of them. The sample includes approximately 2,200,000 clones, under 95% of them seen just once. It was CD45RO-negative cells, positively selected for CCR7, that made up naive CD8 cells, with terminally differentiated effector memory CD45RA+ cells excluded. The sequenced material came from naive CD8+ T cells from PBMCs. These receptor sequences come from a man between 18 and 29 years old in good health. Some clones in this sample may be carry-over from other donors' samples.

This chain connects TRBV11-2 to TRBJ1-1; D is ambiguous. The CDR3 has 12 amino acids. Per germline, CDR1 SGHAT and CDR2 FQNNGV. The V end lost 5 bases, the J end lost 6 bases, and 10 bases lay between the germline ends. Here the CDR3 reads CASSPTRAEAFF. CDR3 nucleotides: TGTGCCAGCAGCCCCACCAGAGCTGAAGCTTTCTTT.

In its sample, this clone was seen once. This chain links TRBV7-8 with TRBJ1-3, with D hard to call. The CDR3 length is 15 residues. The germline CDR1 and CDR2 sequences are SGHVS and FQNEAQ. The V end lost 5 bases, the J end lost 3 bases, and 14 bases lay between the germline ends. The CDR3 nucleotides read TGTGCCAGCAGCGACTACCTCGGGCTTGGAAACACCATATATTTT. It codes for CASSDYLGLGNTIYF. Combining the CDR3 with reference TRBV7-8 and TRBJ1-3 gives the whole variable domain GAGVSQSPRYKVAKRGQDVALRCDPISGHVSLFWYQQALGQGPEFLTYFQNEAQLDKSGLPSDRFFAERPEGSVSTLKIQRTQQEDSAVYLCASSDYLGLGNTIYFGEGSWLTVV.

V and J are TRBV11-2 and TRBJ2-3; 16 bases are a match to TRBD2. CDR3 length: 16 amino acids. Germline V gives CDR1 SGHAT, CDR2 FQNNGV. V trimming: 5 bases; J trimming: 3 bases; junction bases outside the gene matches: 2. DNA of the CDR3: TGTGCCAGCAGCCGGGGACTAGCGGGAGGGACAGATACGCAGTATTTT. Amino acid sequence: CASSRGLAGGTDTQYF.

The chain joins TRBV9 to TRBJ1-2; D gene uncertain. The CDR3 sequence is 14 residues long. Trimming took off 3 bases at V and 8 bases at J, with 17 bases between the two ends. Germline V lookup: CDR1 SGDLS, CDR2 YYNGEE. CDR3 sequence (DNA): TGTGCCAGCAGCGCCGGCTCTGGGCGTAGAGGCTACACCTTC. It encodes CASSAGSGRRGYTF.

Note on this clone: At one end, the junction sequence differs from germline, possibly due to a read error. The J gene is TRBJ2-4, the V gene TRBV15, with D possibly being TRBD2 (5 bases). The CDR3 sequence is 14 residues long. Germline lookup yields CDR1 LNHNV and CDR2 YYDKDF (reference sequence). The CDR3 DNA is TGTGCCACCAGACGGGATCGAGCCCAAAACATTCAGTACTTC. Its translation is CATRRDRAQNIQYF. Supplemented by reference TRBV15 and TRBJ2-4, the full variable domain reads DAMVIQNPRYQVTQFGKPVTLSCSQTLNHNVMYWYQQKSSQAPKLLFHYYDKDFNNEADTPDNFQSRRPNTSFCFLDIRSPGLGDTAMYLCATRRDRAQNIQYFGAGTRLSVL.

Remarks on this clone: Other DNA sequences in the sample encode the same CDR3. This chain uses TRBV4-3 with TRBJ1-1; D gene ambiguous. The germline gives CDR1 LGHNA, CDR2 YSLEER. Trimming left V 0 bases short and J 0 bases short, with 14 bases between. CDR3 length: 17 residues. CDR3 nucleotide sequence: TGCGCCAGCAGCCAAGATGATTGGTCCGGCGTGAACACTGAAGCTTTCTTT. Translated: CASSQDDWSGVNTEAFF.

The V call is TRBV7-9, the J call TRBJ2-5; weak D call: TRBD2 (6 bases). The germline V gene has CDR1 SEHNR and CDR2 FQNEAQ (reference sequence). V was shortened by 2 bases and J by 5 bases, with 21 bases between the two germline ends. The CDR3 runs to 17 residues. CDR3 protein: CASSLFGWKGREETQYF. The CDR3 nucleotides are TGTGCCAGCAGCTTATTTGGTTGGAAGGGACGGGAGGAGACCCAGTACTTC.

V is TRBV7-2 and J is TRBJ2-7, with 7 nucleotides matching TRBD1. The V and J ends lost 4 bases and 3 bases, in that order; junction bases with no gene match: 6. Germline loops: CDR1 SGHTA, CDR2 FQGNSA. This CDR3 region has 14 residues. DNA of the CDR3: TGTGCCAGCAGCTCGACAGGGAGCATCTACGAGCAGTACTTC. This sequence encodes CASSSTGSIYEQYF.

A word on this clone: Other DNA sequences in this sample translate to the same CDR3. The chain has TRBV10-3 and TRBJ1-2, with 7 bases identical to TRBD1. Trimming at V came to 0 bases and at J to 8 bases, leaving 3 bases not matched to a gene. Germline CDR1 is ENHRY and CDR2 is SYGVKD. The CDR3 has 13 residues. The CDR3 region is CAISESRGGGYTF. The CDR3 nucleotides read TGTGCCATCAGTGAGTCCAGGGGGGGAGGCTACACCTTC.

A single count supports this clone. The chain links TRBV7-2 to TRBJ2-6; the match to TRBD1 covers 10 bases. The V and J ends lost 3 bases and 8 bases, in that order; junction bases with no gene match: 1. CDR1 and CDR2 from the germline V gene are SGHTA and FQGNSA. CDR3 size: 14 residues. The CDR3 coding sequence is TGTGCCAGCAGCTTGGGACAGGGGCCCAACGTCCTGACTTTC. Translated: CASSLGQGPNVLTF.

In this sample, this clone turned up once. CDR3 in amino acids: CASSIVLAGISAETQYF. DNA of the CDR3: TGTGCCAGTAGTATAGTACTAGCGGGGATTTCAGCAGAGACCCAGTACTTC. The genes are TRBV19 and TRBJ2-5; the match to TRBD2 covers 10 bases. CDR1 LNHDA and CDR2 SQIVND come from the germline V gene (reference sequence). V gave up 1 base and J gave up 4 bases; unmatched junction bases: 9. There are 17 residues in the CDR3.

About this clone itself: The sample holds other DNA sequences that translate to the same CDR3. The chain recombines TRBV7-3 with TRBJ2-1; 10 positions agree with TRBD2. Trimming cost V 2 bases and J 3 bases; bases outside gene matches: 1. The CDR3 sequence is 15 residues long. Germline V gene sequence: CDR1 SGHTA, CDR2 FQGTGA. This chain's CDR3 is CASSLLAGVYNEQFF. The CDR3 DNA is TGTGCCAGCAGCTTACTAGCGGGGGTCTACAATGAGCAGTTCTTC. Using reference TRBV7-3 and TRBJ2-1 for the parts outside the CDR3, the full variable domain is GAGVSQTPSNKVTEKGKYVELRCDPISGHTALYWYRQSLGQGPEFLIYFQGTGAADDSGLPNDRFFAVRPEGSVSTLKIQRTERGDSAVYLCASSLLAGVYNEQFFGPGTRLTVL.

The rearrangement uses TRBV9 and TRBJ2-7; the D gene is possibly TRBD1 (7 bases). The CDR3 totals 16 residues. Trimming took off 2 bases at V and 0 bases at J, with 15 bases between the two ends. Germline lookup yields CDR1 SGDLS and CDR2 YYNGEE. The CDR3 spells CASSVGGQDNSYEQYF. CDR3 sequence (DNA): TGTGCCAGCAGCGTGGGAGGACAGGATAACTCCTACGAGCAGTACTTC.

This chain connects TRBV27 to TRBJ2-2; 8 nucleotides match TRBD2. Germline V gene lookup returns CDR1 MNHEY and CDR2 SMNVEV (reference sequence). V dropped 0 bases and J dropped 0; count of bases not matched to a gene: 6. There are 18 residues in the CDR3. DNA of the CDR3: TGTGCCAGCAGTTTATCCTTGACTAGCGCCTCGAACACCGGGGAGCTGTTTTTT. Translated: CASSLSLTSASNTGELFF.

The CDR3, as DNA: TGCGCCAGCAGACGTAGCGGGAGTTTCGGGGAGCTGTTTTTT. Translation gives CASRRSGSFGELFF. This chain links TRBV4-1 with TRBJ2-2, with 9 bases lining up with TRBD2. The CDR3 loop spans 14 amino acids. Unmatched junction bases numbered 6, after V lost 6 bases and J lost 7 bases. Per the germline V gene, CDR1 is MGHRA and CDR2 is YSYEKL.

This chain joins TRBV28 and TRBJ2-1; D ambiguous. Germline CDR1 reads MDHEN; CDR2 reads SYDVKM. This CDR3 region has 15 residues. V gave up 8 bases and J gave up 7 bases, with 21 bases separating them. CDR3 residues: CASGVLARSLNEQFF. The CDR3 DNA sequence: TGTGCCAGCGGGGTGTTGGCTAGAAGTCTGAATGAGCAGTTCTTC. The full variable domain, completed using reference TRBV28 and TRBJ2-1, is DVKVTQSSRYLVKRTGEKVFLECVQDMDHENMFWYRQDPGLGLRLIYFSYDVKMKEKGDIPEGYSVSREKKERFSLILESASTNQTSMYLCASGVLARSLNEQFFGPGTRLTVL.

The chain joins TRBV10-3 to TRBJ2-7; 9 nucleotides align to TRBD1. The ends lost 3 bases at V and 3 bases at J; junction bases unmatched: 6. CDR1 ENHRY and CDR2 SYGVKD come from the germline V gene. There are 15 residues in the CDR3. CDR3: CAISDRPTGGYEQYF. CDR3 sequence (DNA): TGTGCCATCAGTGACCGACCGACAGGGGGCTACGAGCAGTACTTC.

The CDR3 sequence: CASSLEDRLANYGYTF. In DNA, the CDR3 is TGTGCCAGCAGCTTAGAGGACAGGCTGGCTAACTATGGCTACACCTTC. This rearrangement joins TRBV7-9 to TRBJ1-2; TRBD1 aligns across 7 bases. Germline V gives CDR1 SEHNR, CDR2 FQNEAQ (reference sequence). V lost 1 base to trimming and J lost 0 bases; unmatched junction nucleotides: 5. The CDR3 extends over 16 amino acids.

V usage is TRBV4-3 and J usage is TRBJ2-1; D remains ambiguous. The germline CDR1 and CDR2 sequences are LGHNA and YSLEER. V was shortened by 0 bases and J by 0 bases, with 9 bases between the two germline ends. The CDR3 loop spans 16 amino acids. CDR3 DNA sequence: TGCGCCAGCAGCCAAGACGGGCCAAGCTCCTACAATGAGCAGTTCTTC. It codes for CASSQDGPSSYNEQFF.

DNA for the CDR3: TGCGCCAGCAGCTCCCAGAGGGACAGGGGCTCTGAAGCTTTCTTT. Its translation is CASSSQRDRGSEAFF. The chain links TRBV5-1 to TRBJ1-1, with 10 positions matching TRBD1. The CDR3 is 15 amino acids. Germline trimming cut 3 bases from V and 6 bases from J; bases unmatched to any gene: 8. Germline V CDR1 and CDR2: SGHRS, YFSETQ.

This chain connects TRBV28 to TRBJ1-5; 7 bases are shared with TRBD1. J was trimmed by 4 bases and V by 3 bases; bases with no gene match: 3. This CDR3 is 14 amino acids long. Germline values: CDR1 MDHEN, CDR2 SYDVKM. CDR3 residues: CASSFHRGNQPQHF. CDR3 sequence (DNA): TGTGCCAGCAGTTTTCACAGGGGAAATCAGCCCCAGCATTTT.

This chain links TRBV11-2 with TRBJ2-5; 10 nucleotides align to TRBD2. Germline V gene data show CDR1 as SGHAT and CDR2 as FQNNGV. The length of the CDR3 is 15 residues. V gave up 0 bases and J gave up 4 bases; unmatched junction bases: 2. CDR3 DNA: TGTGCCAGCAGCTTAGATAGGACTAGCGGAGAGACCCAGTACTTC. Protein: CASSLDRTSGETQYF.

This clone has only one observation. The chain couples TRBV7-6 to TRBJ2-2, with a tentative D call TRBD2 (6 bases). The CDR3 spans 15 residues. V was cut by 8 bases and J by 6 bases, with 19 bases left in between. The germline V gene encodes CDR1 SGHVS and CDR2 FNYEAQ. The DNA for the CDR3 is TGTGCCAGCGGCCCTCTCCGGCGGGATGCCGGGGAGCTGTTTTTT. This gives the protein CASGPLRRDAGELFF.

The chain joins TRBV10-3 to TRBJ2-7; TRBD1 agrees at 7 bases. The CDR3 consists of 14 residues. Germline lookup yields CDR1 ENHRY and CDR2 SYGVKD. Trimming at V came to 10 bases and at J to 1 base, leaving 10 bases not matched to a gene. CDR3 amino acids: CATLSPGQSYEQYF. DNA of the CDR3: TGTGCCACCCTTTCTCCGGGACAGTCCTACGAGCAGTACTTC.

The chain employs TRBV28 and TRBJ2-7; 7 nucleotides align to TRBD2. This CDR3 region has 16 residues. Trimming removed 7 bases from V and 4 bases from J; junction bases left unmatched: 16. Germline V lookup: CDR1 MDHEN, CDR2 SYDVKM. CDR3 nucleotide sequence: TGTGCCAGCACCTACATGTCGGCGGGAGCGAAGTACGAGCAGTACTTC. Protein sequence: CASTYMSAGAKYEQYF.

The chain combines TRBV28 with TRBJ1-3, with TRBD1 as a possible D gene (5 bases). This CDR3 has 16 amino acids. Trimming removed 5 bases at V and 1 base at J, with 15 bases between. CDR1 MDHEN and CDR2 SYDVKM come from the germline V gene. The CDR3 region is CASSRHGEGSGNTIYF. The CDR3 DNA sequence: TGTGCCAGCAGTCGACATGGGGAGGGGTCTGGAAACACCATATATTTT.

This chain joins TRBV9 and TRBJ2-3; 9 nucleotides line up with TRBD1. V shed 5 bases and J 0 bases; nucleotides not matched to a gene: 4. Germline CDR1 SGDLS, CDR2 YYNGEE. The CDR3 length is 15 residues. The CDR3 nucleotides read TGTGCCAGCAGAATGGGACAGGGAAGCACAGATACGCAGTATTTT. It encodes CASRMGQGSTDTQYF. The entire variable domain, with the rest obtained from reference TRBV9 and TRBJ2-3, is as follows: DSGVTQTPKHLITATGQRVTLRCSPRSGDLSVYWYQQSLDQGLQFLIQYYNGEERAKGNILERFSAQQFPDLHSELNLSSLELGDSALYFCASRMGQGSTDTQYFGPGTRLTVL.